This note documents a single T cell receptor beta chain sequence. This sample was included in a study of blood T cell repertoires in COVID-19. Study-level background: Sources were T cells, B-cell-depleted T cells, or PBMCs; the material itself was cDNA or gDNA.

How the authors handled the data: The assay estimated nucleated cells by amplifying reference gene primers. Repertoires were generated with immunoSEQ multiplex PCR, while TCRdb's copy carries only in-frame clones and drops some. That table supplies the V and J calls and clone size; D and trimming were determined from the DNA. The table includes under 250,000 clones, under 90% detected once. Germline values: CDR1 LGHNA, CDR2 YNFKEQ. The CDR3 length is 14 residues. V was pared by 4 bases and J by 1 base, with 2 bases of the junction left unmatched. Sequencing was performed on peripheral blood. This receptor was taken from a man between 60 and 75 years old who had recovered from COVID-19. The chain links TRBV4-2 to TRBJ2-3; 7 nucleotides line up with TRBD1. CDR3 sequence (DNA): TGTGCCAGCAGCCCCCAGGGGGGCACAGATACGCAGTATTTT. This gives the protein CASSPQGGTDTQYF.